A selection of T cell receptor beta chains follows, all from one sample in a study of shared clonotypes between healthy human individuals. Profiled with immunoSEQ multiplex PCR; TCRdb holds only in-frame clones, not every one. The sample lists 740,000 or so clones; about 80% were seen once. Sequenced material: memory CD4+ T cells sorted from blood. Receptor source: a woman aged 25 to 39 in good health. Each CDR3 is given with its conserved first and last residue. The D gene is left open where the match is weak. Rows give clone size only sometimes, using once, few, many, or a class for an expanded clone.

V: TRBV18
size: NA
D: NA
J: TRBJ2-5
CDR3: CASSPEDAQTQYF
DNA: TGTGCCAGCTCACCGGAGGATGCGCAGACCCAGTACTTC

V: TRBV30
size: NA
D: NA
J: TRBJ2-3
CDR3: CAWRGRGPDTQYF
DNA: TGTGCCTGGAGGGGTCGGGGTCCAGATACGCAGTATTTT

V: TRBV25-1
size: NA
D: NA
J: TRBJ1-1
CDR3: CASSESPVFRGRETEAFF
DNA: TGTGCCAGCAGTGAATCCCCGGTTTTTCGGGGGAGGGAGACTGAAGCTTTCTTT

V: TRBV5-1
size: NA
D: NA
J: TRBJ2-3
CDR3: CASGVVGDTQYF
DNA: TGCGCCAGTGGGGTCGTGGGGGATACGCAGTATTTT

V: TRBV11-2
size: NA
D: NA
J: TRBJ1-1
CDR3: CASRSRGGATEAFF
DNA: TGTGCCAGCAGGTCCCGAGGGGGTGCCACTGAAGCTTTCTTT

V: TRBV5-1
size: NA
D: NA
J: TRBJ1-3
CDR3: CASRDPRSAGNTIYF
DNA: TGCGCCAGCAGAGACCCCAGGTCGGCTGGAAACACCATATATTTT

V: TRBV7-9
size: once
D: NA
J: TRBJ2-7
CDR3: CASSTLGPGGSYEQYF
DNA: TGTGCCAGCAGCACACTGGGGCCCGGAGGCTCCTACGAGCAGTACTTC

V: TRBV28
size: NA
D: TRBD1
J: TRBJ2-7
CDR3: CASSPGTGRLHEQYF
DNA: TGTGCCAGCAGCCCGGGGACAGGCCGACTTCACGAGCAGTACTTC

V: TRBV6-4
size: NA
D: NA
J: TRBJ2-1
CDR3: CASGSGKTSYNEQFF
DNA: TGTGCCAGCGGTAGCGGCAAAACGTCCTACAATGAGCAGTTCTTC

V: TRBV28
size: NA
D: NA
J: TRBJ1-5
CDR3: CASSFGGESNQPQHF
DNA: TGTGCCAGCAGTTTTGGGGGGGAGAGCAATCAGCCCCAGCATTTT

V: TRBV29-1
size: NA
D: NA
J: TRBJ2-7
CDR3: CSVFNRVGEQYF
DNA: TGCAGCGTTTTTAATAGGGTAGGAGAGCAGTACTTC

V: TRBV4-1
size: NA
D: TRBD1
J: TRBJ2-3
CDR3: CASSQAFTGQGRGTQYF
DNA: TGCGCCAGCAGCCAAGCCTTCACGGGACAGGGGAGGGGTACGCAGTATTTT

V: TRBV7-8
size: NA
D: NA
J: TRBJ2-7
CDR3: CASSWTLRNEQYF
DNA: TGTGCCAGCAGTTGGACCCTTAGAAACGAGCAGTACTTC

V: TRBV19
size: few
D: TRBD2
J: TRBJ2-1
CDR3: CASSNPGGGYNEQFF
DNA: TGTGCCAGTAGTAATCCGGGAGGGGGGTACAATGAGCAGTTCTTC

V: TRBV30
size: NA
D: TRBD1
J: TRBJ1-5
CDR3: CAWSPGTVGNQPQHF
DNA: TGTGCCTGGAGCCCCGGGACAGTCGGCAATCAGCCCCAGCATTTT

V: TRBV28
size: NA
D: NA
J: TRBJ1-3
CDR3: CASSPQGPSGNTIYF
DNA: TGTGCCAGCAGTCCCCAGGGTCCCTCAGGAAACACCATATATTTT

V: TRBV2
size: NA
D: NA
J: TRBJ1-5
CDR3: CGCKADSNQPQHF
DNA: TGTGGATGTAAGGCAGATAGCAATCAGCCCCAGCATTTT

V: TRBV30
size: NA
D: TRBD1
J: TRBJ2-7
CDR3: CAWSGSGTGGHEQYF
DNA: TGTGCCTGGAGTGGATCCGGGACAGGGGGTCACGAGCAGTACTTC

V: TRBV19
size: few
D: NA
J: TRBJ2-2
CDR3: CASRAQTGSGTGELFF
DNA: TGTGCCAGTAGGGCCCAGACAGGATCGGGCACCGGGGAGCTGTTTTTT

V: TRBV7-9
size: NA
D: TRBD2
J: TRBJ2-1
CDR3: CASSPSGGSSYNEQFF
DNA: TGTGCCAGCAGCCCCAGCGGGGGAAGCTCCTACAATGAGCAGTTCTTC

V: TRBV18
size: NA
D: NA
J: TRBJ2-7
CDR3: CASSARDGSSSYEQYF
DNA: TGTGCCAGCTCAGCCCGGGACGGTTCCAGCTCCTACGAGCAGTACTTC

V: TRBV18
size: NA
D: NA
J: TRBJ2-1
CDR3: CASSPTWGNEQFF
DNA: TGTGCCAGCTCACCCACATGGGGCAATGAGCAGTTCTTC